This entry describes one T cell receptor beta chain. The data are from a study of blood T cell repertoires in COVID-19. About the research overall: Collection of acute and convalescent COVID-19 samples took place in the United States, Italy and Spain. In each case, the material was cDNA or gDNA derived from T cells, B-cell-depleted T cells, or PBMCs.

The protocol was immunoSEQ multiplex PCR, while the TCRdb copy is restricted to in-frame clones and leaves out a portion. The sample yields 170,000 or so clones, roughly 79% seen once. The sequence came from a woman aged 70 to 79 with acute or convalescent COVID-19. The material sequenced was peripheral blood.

For the CDR3, the DNA is TGTGCCAGCAGGCTAGCGGGAGGTCCCATGTCCAATGAGCAGTTCTTC. This encodes CASRLAGGPMSNEQFF. The rearrangement links TRBV5-4 to TRBJ2-1; 11 positions match TRBD2. Trimming cost V 5 bases and J 6 bases; bases outside gene matches: 10. The CDR3 loop spans 16 amino acids. The germline CDR1 and CDR2 sequences are SGHNT and YYREEE (reference sequence).